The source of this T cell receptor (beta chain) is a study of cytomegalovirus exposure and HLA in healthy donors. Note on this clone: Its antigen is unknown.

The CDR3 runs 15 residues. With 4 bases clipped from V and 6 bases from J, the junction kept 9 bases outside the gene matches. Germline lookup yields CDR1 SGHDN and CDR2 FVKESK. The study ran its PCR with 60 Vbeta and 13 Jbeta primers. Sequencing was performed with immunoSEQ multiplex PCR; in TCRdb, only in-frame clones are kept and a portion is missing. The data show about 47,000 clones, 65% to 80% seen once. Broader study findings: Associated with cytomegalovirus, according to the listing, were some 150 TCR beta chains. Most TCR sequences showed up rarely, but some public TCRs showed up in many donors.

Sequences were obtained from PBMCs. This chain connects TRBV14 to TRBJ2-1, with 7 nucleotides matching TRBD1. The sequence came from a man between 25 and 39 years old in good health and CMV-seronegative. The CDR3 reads CASSPGTARSNEQFF. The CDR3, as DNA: TGTGCCAGCAGCCCCGGGACAGCCCGCAGCAATGAGCAGTTCTTC.